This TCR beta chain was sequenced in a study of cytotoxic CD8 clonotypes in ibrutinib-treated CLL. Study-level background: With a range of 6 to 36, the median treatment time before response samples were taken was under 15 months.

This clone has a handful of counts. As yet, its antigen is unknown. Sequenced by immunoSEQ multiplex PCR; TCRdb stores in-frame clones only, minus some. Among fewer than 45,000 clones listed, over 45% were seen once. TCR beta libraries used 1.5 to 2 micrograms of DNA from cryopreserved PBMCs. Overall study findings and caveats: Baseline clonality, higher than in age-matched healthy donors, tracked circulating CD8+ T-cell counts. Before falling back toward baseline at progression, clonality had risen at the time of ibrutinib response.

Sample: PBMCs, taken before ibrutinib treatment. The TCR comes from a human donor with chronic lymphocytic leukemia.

As DNA, the CDR3 is TGTGCCAGCAGCTTGGTCATCGGGACAGACCAAGAGACCCAGTACTTC. Its protein is CASSLVIGTDQETQYF. The J gene is TRBJ2-5, the V gene TRBV5-4, with 7 positions matching TRBD1. Trimming took 0 bases from V and 0 from J; bases not matched to a gene: 5. The germline V gene has CDR1 SGHNT and CDR2 YYREEE (reference sequence). CDR3 length equals 16 residues.